This T cell receptor (beta chain) was captured in a study of shared clonotypes between healthy human individuals. At the level of the study: A couple of female and three male donors aged 18 to 49 were enrolled.

TCRdb's copy holds only in-frame clones and misses some; the assay was immunoSEQ multiplex PCR. The data hold about 2.4 million clones, with roughly 93% observed a single time. The sequence was collected from a man aged 18 to 29 in good health. Some clones in this sample may be carry-over from other donors' samples. Material for sequencing was naive CD4+ T cells from PBMCs. Subset noted: CD45RA+ positively selected.

The CDR3 sequence is CASRPGTVGGYTF. The CDR3 region has the DNA TGTGCCAGCAGACCCGGGACAGTCGGAGGCTACACCTTC. The gene calls are TRBV6-5 and TRBJ1-2; TRBD1 aligns across 7 bases. This CDR3 is 13 amino acids long. CDR1 and CDR2 (germline): MNHEY, SVGAGI. Trimming at V came to 6 bases and at J to 8 bases, leaving 9 bases not matched to a gene.